This T cell receptor (beta chain) derives from a study of shared clonotypes between healthy human individuals. Study results and caveats: Only blood underwent sampling, and tissue repertoires likely differ. The study generally estimated greater richness for naive than memory subsets.

An approximately 200 ng quantity of DNA, 25,000 to 30,000 T cell genomes, went into the sorted-subset replicate PCRs. The repertoire was sequenced with immunoSEQ multiplex PCR; TCRdb's copy has only in-frame clones and lacks some. The sample contains about 1 million clones, roughly 70% of which appear only once. Remarks on this clone: Its target is unknown.

Sequencing was performed on memory CD4+ T cells sorted from blood. Subset given: CD45RA-negative fraction. This TCR derives from a man between 18 and 35 years old in good health.

CDR3 coding DNA: TGTGCCAGCAGCTTAGGGACAGGGGTTATGAACACTGAAGCTTTCTTT. This encodes CASSLGTGVMNTEAFF. This chain links TRBV11-2 with TRBJ1-1; 9 nucleotides line up with TRBD1. The CDR3 extends over 16 amino acids. The V gene's germline CDR1 is SGHAT and CDR2 FQNNGV. V was pared by 1 base and J by 0 bases, with 3 bases of the junction left unmatched.